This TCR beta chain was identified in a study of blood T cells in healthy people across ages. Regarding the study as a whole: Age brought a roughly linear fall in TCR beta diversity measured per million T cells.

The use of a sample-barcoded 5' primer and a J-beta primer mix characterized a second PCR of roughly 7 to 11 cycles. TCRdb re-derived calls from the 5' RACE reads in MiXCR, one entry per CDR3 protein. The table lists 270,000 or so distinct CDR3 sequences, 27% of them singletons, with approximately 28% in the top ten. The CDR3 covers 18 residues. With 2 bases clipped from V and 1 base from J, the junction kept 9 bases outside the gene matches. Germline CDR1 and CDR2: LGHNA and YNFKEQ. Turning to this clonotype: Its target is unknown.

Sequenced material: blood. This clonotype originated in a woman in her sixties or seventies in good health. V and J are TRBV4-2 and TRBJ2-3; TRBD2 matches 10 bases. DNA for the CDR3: TGTGCCAGCAGCCAACGACTAGCGGGCGCCGGGGGCACAGATACGCAGTATTTT. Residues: CASSQRLAGAGGTDTQYF.